This TCR beta chain was obtained from a study of cytomegalovirus exposure and HLA in healthy donors. A note on this clone: Its target is unknown.

The CDR3 spans 15 residues. The V and J ends lost 0 bases and 6 bases respectively, with 14 bases between them. Germline V lookup: CDR1 PRHDT, CDR2 FYEKMQ (reference sequence). PCR employed 60 Vbeta and 13 Jbeta primers. Generated by immunoSEQ multiplex PCR, the TCRdb table keeps only in-frame clones and is missing some. Among about 180,000 clones listed, roughly 85% were seen once. Study-wide results and caveats: Segments of the TCR beta V type were, in most cases, productive about 87% or about 30% of the time in an earlier analysis.

The source is a woman between 35 and 50 years old in good health and CMV-seronegative. The sequenced sample consisted of PBMCs. The rearrangement links TRBV13 to TRBJ1-1, with D possibly TRBD1 on 6 matching bases. The DNA of the CDR3 is TGTGCCAGCAGCTTAGGAGCAGGGACAACCCCTGAAGCTTTCTTT. Its protein product is CASSLGAGTTPEAFF.